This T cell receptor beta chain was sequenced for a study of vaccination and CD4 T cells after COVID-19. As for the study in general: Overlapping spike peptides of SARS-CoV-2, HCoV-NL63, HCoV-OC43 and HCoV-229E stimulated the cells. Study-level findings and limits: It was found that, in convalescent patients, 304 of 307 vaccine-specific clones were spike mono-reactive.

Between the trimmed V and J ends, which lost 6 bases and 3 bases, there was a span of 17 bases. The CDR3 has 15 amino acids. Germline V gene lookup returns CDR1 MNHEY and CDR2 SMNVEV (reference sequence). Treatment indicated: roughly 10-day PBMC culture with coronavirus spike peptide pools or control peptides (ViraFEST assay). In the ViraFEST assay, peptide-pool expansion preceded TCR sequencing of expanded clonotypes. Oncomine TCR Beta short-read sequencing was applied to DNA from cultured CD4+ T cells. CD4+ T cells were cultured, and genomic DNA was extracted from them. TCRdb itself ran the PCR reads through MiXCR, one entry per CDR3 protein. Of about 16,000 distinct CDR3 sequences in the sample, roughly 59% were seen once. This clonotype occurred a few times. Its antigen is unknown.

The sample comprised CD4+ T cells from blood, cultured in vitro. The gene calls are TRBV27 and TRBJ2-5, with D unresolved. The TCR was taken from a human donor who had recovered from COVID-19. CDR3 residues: CASSPTSDWEETQYF. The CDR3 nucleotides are TGTGCCAGCAGCCCAACCTCCGACTGGGAAGAGACCCAGTACTTC.